This T cell receptor beta chain was recorded in a study of CD8+ T cells in alopecia areata. Study-wide results and limits: Links between baseline CD8+ expansion and response need larger treated cohorts. When scalp samples are sequenced, resident alphabeta T cells of normal skin are also captured. Especially in alopecia totalis/universalis, lesional scalp showed greater clonality than normal scalp did. Scalp and blood samples kept many expanded lesional clones throughout tofacitinib.

Details on this clone: Its specificity is not known.

The treatment: oral pan-JAK inhibitor, 5-10 mg twice daily. Investigators isolated RNA and reverse transcribed it into cDNA to act as the sequencing template. The protocol was immunoSEQ multiplex PCR, while the TCRdb copy is restricted to in-frame clones and leaves out a portion. The data hold 210,000 or so clones, with approximately 65% observed a single time. Germline V lookup: CDR1 SQVTM, CDR2 ANQGSEA. CDR3 length equals 13 residues. V dropped 4 bases and J dropped 0 bases, with 9 bases sitting between them. This clonotype originated in a human donor with alopecia areata. V and J are TRBV29-1 and TRBJ1-1; D may be TRBD1 (5 bases). Material: CD4+ T cells sorted from blood, obtained around week 44, from a patient treated with tofacitinib. This CDR3 is CSVGGAMNTEAFF. DNA of the CDR3: TGCAGCGTTGGTGGGGCCATGAACACTGAAGCTTTCTTT.